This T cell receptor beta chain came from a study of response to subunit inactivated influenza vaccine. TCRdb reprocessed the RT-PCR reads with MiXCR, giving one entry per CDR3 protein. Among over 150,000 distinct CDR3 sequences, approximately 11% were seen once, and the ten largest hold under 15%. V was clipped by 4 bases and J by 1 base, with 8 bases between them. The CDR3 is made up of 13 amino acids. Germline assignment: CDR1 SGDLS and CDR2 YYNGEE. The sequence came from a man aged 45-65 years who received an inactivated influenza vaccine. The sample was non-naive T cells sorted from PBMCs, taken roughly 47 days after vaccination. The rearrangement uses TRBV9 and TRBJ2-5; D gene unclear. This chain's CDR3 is CASSSIAQETQYF. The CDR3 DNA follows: TGTGCCAGCAGCTCGATCGCCCAAGAGACCCAGTACTTC.